This TCR beta chain was identified in a study of blood T cell repertoires in COVID-19. The overall study: Samples taken during acute and convalescent COVID-19 were collected in the United States, Italy and Spain. Nucleic acid was either cDNA or gDNA, and it came from T cells, B-cell-depleted T cells, or PBMCs.

The CDR3 extends over 15 amino acids. CDR1 SGHRS and CDR2 YFSETQ come from the germline V gene. V dropped 0 bases and J dropped 10 bases, with 16 bases sitting between them. Per the study methods: Amplification of reference gene primers provided the estimated nucleated cell counts. Some clones are missing from TCRdb's copy, which holds only in-frame ones; the method was immunoSEQ multiplex PCR. Clonal size and the V and J genes are those of that table, whereas D and trimming came from the DNA. The sample records about 200,000 clones, about 88% being singletons. This TCR came from a woman aged 50 to 65 with COVID-19, enrolled during active disease. The material sequenced was peripheral blood. The chain combines TRBV5-1 with TRBJ1-4; D is possibly TRBD1 (6 bases). The CDR3 coding sequence is TGCGCCAGCAGCTTGGACGAGGGCAGGGGAAGAAAACTGTTTTTT. Its translation is CASSLDEGRGRKLFF.